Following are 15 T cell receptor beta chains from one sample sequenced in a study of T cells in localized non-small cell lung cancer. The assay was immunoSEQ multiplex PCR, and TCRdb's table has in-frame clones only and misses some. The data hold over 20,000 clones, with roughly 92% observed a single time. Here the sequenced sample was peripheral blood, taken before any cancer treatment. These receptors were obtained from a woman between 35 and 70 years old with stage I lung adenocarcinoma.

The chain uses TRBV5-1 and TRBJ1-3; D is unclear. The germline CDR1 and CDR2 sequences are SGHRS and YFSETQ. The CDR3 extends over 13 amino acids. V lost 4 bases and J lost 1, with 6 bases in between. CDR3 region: CASSEDSGNTIYF. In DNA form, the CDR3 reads TGCGCCAGCAGCGAGGATTCTGGAAACACCATATATTTT.

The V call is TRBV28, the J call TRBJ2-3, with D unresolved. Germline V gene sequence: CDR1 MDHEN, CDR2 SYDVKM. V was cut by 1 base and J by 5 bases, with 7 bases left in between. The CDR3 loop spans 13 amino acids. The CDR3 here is CASSLSEGDTQYF. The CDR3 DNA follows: TGTGCCAGCAGTTTATCCGAAGGAGATACGCAGTATTTT.

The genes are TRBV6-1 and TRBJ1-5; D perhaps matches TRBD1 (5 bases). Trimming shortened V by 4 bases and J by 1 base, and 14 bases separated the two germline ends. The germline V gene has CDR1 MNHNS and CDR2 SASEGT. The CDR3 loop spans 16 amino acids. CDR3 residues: CASSALKGVSNQPQHF. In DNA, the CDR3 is TGTGCCAGCAGTGCCTTGAAAGGGGTCAGCAATCAGCCCCAGCATTTT.

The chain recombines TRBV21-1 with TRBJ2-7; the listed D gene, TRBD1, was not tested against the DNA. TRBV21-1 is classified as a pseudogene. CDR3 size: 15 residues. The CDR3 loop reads CASRCRLPSFYEQYF. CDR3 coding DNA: TGTGCCAGCAGGTGCAGGTTACCCTCATTCTACGAGCAGTACTTC.

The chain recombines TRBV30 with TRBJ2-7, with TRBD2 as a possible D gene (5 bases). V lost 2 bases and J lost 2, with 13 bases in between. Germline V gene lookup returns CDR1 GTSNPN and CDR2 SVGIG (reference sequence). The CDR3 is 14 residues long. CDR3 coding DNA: TGTGCCTGGAGTTCCCCCCGGCGGGCCTACGAGCAGTACTTC. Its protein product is CAWSSPRRAYEQYF.

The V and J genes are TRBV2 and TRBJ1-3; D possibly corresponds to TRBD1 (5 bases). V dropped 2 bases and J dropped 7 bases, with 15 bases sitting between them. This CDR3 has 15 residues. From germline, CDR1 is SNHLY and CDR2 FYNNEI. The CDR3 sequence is CASSERPEGRNTIYF. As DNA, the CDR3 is TGTGCCAGCAGTGAACGACCCGAGGGACGGAACACCATATATTTT.

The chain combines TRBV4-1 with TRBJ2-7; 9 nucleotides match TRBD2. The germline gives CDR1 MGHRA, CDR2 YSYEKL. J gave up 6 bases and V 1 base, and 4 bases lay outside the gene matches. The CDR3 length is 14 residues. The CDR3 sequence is CASSQGSGRGEQYF. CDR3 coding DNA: TGCGCCAGCAGCCAAGGTAGCGGGAGAGGCGAGCAGTACTTC.

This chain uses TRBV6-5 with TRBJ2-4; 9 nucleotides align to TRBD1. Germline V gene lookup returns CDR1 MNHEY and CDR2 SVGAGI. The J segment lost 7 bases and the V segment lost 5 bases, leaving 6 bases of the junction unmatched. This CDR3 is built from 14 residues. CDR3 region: CASSPGTGTNIQYF. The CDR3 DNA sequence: TGTGCCAGCAGTCCCGGGACAGGGACCAACATTCAGTACTTC.

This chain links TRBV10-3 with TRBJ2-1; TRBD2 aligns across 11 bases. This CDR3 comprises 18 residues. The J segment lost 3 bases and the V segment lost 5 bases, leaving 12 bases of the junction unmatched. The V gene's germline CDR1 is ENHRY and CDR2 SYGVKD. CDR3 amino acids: CAISSFRGTSGLYNEQFF. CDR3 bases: TGTGCCATCAGTTCATTTAGGGGGACTAGCGGACTCTACAATGAGCAGTTCTTC.

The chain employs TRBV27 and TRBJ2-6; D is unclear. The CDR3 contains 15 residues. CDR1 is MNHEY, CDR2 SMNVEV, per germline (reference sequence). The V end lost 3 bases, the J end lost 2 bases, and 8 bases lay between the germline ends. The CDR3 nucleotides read TGTGCCAGCAGTTTTGCCTTTCCTGGGGCCAACGTCCTGACTTTC. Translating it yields CASSFAFPGANVLTF.

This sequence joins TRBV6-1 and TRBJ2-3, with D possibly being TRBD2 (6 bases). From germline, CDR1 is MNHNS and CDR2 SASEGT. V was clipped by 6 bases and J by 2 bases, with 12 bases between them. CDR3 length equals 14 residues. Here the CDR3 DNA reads TGTGCCAGCAGCGGGGGACTTTACACAGATACGCAGTATTTT. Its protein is CASSGGLYTDTQYF.

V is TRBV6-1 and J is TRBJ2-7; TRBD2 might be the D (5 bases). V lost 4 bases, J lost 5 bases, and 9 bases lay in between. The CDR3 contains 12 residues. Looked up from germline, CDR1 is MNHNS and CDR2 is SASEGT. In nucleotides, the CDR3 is TGTGCCAGCAGTGCGTCCGGGGACGAGCAGTACTTC. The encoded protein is CASSASGDEQYF.

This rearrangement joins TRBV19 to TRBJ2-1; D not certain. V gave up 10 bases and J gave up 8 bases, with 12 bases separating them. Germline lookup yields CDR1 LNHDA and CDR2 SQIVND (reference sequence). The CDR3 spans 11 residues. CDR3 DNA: TGTGCCACCTCCCGGTTGGATGAGCAGTTCTTC. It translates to CATSRLDEQFF.

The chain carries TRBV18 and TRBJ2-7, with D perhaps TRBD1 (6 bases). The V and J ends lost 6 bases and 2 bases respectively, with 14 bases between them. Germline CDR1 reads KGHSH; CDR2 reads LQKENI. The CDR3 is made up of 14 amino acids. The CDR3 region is CASSPVRDTYEQYF. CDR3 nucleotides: TGTGCCAGCTCCCCGGTCAGGGACACCTACGAGCAGTACTTC.

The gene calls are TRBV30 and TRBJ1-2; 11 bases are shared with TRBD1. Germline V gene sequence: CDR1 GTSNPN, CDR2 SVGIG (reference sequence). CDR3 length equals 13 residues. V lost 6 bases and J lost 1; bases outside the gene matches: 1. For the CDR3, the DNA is TGTGCCTGCGGGACAGGGGGTAACTATGGCTACACCTTC. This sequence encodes CACGTGGNYGYTF.